The present T cell receptor (beta chain) was sequenced within a study of T cells in localized non-small cell lung cancer. Clones were sequenced by immunoSEQ multiplex PCR, and TCRdb holds only the in-frame ones, with some missing. The data hold 86,000 or so clones, with 84% observed a single time. Study-wide points: Of the top 100 tumor clones, median around 62 were in adjacent lung, 25 to 30 among its top 100.

The CDR3 extends over 10 amino acids. The V gene's germline CDR1 is DFQATT and CDR2 SNEGSKA (reference sequence). Trimming cost V 5 bases and J 11 bases, with 12 bases left between them. About this clone itself: The antigen is unknown.

V gene TRBV20-1 combines with J gene TRBJ1-1, with D uncertain. The material sequenced was peripheral blood, taken before any cancer treatment. This receptor was obtained from a man between 40 and 70 years old with stage I lung adenocarcinoma. The CDR3 DNA follows: TGCAGTGCTTTTCAGGAGGAGGCTTTCTTT. Translation gives CSAFQEEAFF.